This TCR beta chain derives from a study of cytomegalovirus exposure and HLA in healthy donors. Study-wide results and caveats: When the data were analyzed later, several of the most significant clusters appeared to be linked to common viral pathogens. V segments that were indistinguishable, TRBV6-2 and TRBV6-3 among them, were omitted from analysis. An analysis that came later showed most CMV-associated TCR beta chains appearing HLA-restricted.

Notes on this clone: What it binds is not known.

The PCR had 60 Vbeta and 13 Jbeta primers. The data were produced by immunoSEQ multiplex PCR, yet TCRdb's version contains in-frame clones alone and is incomplete. The sample lists about 250,000 clones; around 66% were seen once. Germline values: CDR1 WSHSY, CDR2 SAAADI. This CDR3 is built from 13 residues. J is TRBJ2-5 and V is TRBV10-2; the match to TRBD2 covers 8 bases. The J call may be faulty, since TRBJ2-7 better matches the DNA end. The source is a female donor in good health and CMV-seronegative. Sequencing input: PBMCs. Here the CDR3 DNA reads TGCGCCACGTCGCGGGGGGTTGCCTACGAGCAGTACTTC. As protein: CATSRGVAYEQYF.